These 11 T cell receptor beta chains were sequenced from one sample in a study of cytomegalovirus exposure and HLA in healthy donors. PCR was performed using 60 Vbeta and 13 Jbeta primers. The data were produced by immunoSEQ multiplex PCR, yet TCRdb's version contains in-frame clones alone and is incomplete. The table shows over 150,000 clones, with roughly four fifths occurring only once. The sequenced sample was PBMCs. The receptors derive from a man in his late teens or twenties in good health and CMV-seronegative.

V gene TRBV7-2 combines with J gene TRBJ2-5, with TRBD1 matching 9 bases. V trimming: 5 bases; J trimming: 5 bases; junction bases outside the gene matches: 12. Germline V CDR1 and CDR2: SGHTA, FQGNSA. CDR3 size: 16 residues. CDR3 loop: CASSPPHWTGEETQYF. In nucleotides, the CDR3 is TGTGCCAGCAGCCCTCCGCACTGGACAGGGGAGGAGACCCAGTACTTC.

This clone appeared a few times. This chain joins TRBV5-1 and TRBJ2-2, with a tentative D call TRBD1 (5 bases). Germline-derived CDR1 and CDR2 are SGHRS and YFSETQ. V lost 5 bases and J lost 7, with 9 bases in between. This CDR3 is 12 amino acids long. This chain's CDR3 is CASRQGYGELFF. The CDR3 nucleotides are TGCGCCAGCAGGCAGGGTTACGGGGAGCTGTTTTTT.

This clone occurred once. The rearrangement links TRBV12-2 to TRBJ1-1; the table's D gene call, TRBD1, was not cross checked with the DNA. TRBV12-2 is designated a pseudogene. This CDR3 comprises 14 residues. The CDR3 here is CASRPRAGEIGAFF. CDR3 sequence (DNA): TGTGCAAGTCGCCCAAGGGCAGGGGAGATAGGAGCTTTCTTT.

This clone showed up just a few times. Here the CDR3 DNA reads TGTGCCAGTAGTCGCCAGACAGTGTTGGTGGGTAATGAGCAGTTCTTC. It specifies CASSRQTVLVGNEQFF. The chain carries TRBV19 and TRBJ2-1; possible D gene TRBD1, 5 bases. Germline CDR1 reads LNHDA; CDR2 reads SQIVND (reference sequence). The CDR3 loop spans 16 amino acids. Between the trimmed V and J ends, which lost 5 bases and 7 bases, there was a span of 21 bases.

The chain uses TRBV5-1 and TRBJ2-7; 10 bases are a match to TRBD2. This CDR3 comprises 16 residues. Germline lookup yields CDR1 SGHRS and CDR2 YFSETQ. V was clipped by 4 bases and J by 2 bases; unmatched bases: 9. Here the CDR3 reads CASSLHLSGGAYEQYF. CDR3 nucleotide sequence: TGCGCCAGCAGCCTCCACCTAAGCGGGGGGGCCTACGAGCAGTACTTC. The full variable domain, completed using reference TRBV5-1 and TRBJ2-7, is KAGVTQTPRYLIKTRGQQVTLSCSPISGHRSVSWYQQTPGQGLQFLFEYFSETQRNKGNFPGRFSGRQFSNSRSEMNVSTLELGDSALYLCASSLHLSGGAYEQYFGPGTRLTVT.

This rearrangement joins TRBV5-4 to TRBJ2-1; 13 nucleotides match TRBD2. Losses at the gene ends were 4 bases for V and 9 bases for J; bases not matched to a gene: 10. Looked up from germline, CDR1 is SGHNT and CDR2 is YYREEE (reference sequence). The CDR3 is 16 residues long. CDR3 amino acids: CASSPTGTSGTGEQFF. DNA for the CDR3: TGTGCCAGCAGCCCAACCGGGACTAGCGGGACTGGTGAGCAGTTCTTC.

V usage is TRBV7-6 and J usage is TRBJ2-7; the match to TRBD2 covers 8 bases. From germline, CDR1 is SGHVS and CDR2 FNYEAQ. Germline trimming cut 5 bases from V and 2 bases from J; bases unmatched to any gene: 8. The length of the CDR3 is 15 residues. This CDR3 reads CASSPGGGRTYEQYF. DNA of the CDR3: TGTGCCAGCAGCCCCGGGGGCGGGAGGACCTACGAGCAGTACTTC.

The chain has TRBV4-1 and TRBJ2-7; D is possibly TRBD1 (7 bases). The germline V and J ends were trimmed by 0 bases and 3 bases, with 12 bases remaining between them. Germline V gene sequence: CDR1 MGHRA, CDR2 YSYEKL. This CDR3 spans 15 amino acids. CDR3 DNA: TGCGCCAGCAGCCAAGATTACAGGGGACTCTACGAGCAGTACTTC. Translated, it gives CASSQDYRGLYEQYF.

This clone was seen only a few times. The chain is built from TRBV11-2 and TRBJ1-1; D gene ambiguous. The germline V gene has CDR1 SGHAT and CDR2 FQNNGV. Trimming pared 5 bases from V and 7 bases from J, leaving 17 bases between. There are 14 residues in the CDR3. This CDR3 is CASSPVTRRGEAFF. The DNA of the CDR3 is TGTGCCAGCAGCCCGGTGACTCGCCGGGGTGAAGCTTTCTTT.

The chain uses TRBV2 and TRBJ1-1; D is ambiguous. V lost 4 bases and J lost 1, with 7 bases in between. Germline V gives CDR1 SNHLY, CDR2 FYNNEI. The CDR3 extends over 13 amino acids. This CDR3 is CASSVRSNTEAFF. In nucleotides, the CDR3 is TGTGCCAGCAGTGTCAGGTCGAACACTGAAGCTTTCTTT.

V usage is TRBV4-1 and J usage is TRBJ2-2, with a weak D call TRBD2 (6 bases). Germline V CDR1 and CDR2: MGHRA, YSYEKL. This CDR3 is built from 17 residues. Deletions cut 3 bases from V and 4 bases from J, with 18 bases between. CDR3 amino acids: CASSQLDMGLLTGELFF. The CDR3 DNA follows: TGCGCCAGCAGCCAGCTCGACATGGGACTCCTCACCGGGGAGCTGTTTTTT.